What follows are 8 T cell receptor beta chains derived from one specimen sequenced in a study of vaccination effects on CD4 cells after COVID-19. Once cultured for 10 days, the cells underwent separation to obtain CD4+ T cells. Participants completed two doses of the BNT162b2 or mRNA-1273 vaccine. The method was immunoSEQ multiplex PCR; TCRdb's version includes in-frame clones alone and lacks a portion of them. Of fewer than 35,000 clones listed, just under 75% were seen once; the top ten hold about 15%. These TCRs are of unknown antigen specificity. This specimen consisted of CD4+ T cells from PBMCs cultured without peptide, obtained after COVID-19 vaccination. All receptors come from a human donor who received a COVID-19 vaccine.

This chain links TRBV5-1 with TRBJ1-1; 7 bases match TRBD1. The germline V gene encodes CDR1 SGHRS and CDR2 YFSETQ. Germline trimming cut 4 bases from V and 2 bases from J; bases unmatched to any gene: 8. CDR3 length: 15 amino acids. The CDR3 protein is CASSGKTGTNTEAFF. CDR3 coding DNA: TGCGCCAGCAGCGGGAAGACAGGGACAAACACTGAAGCTTTCTTT.

CDR3 protein: CASSLFRGQPQHF. For the CDR3, the DNA is TGTGCCAGCAGTTTATTTAGGGGTCAGCCCCAGCATTTT. This chain connects TRBV28 to TRBJ1-5; maybe TRBD1 (5 bases). Germline CDR1 and CDR2: MDHEN and SYDVKM. The CDR3 loop spans 13 amino acids. Deletions cut 1 base from V and 6 bases from J, with 7 bases between.

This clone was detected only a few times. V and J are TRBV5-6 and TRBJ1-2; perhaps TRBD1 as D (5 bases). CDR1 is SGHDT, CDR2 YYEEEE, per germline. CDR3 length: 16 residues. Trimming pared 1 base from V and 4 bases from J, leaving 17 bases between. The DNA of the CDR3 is TGTGCCAGCAGCTTGTCCGGGTCTCCTCAGGGCTATGGCTACACCTTC. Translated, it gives CASSLSGSPQGYGYTF.

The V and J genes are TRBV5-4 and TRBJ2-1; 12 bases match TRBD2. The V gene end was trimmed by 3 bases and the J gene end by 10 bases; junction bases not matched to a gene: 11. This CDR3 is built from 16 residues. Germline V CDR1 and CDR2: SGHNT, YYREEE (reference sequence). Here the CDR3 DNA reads TGTGCCAGCAGCTCCCGACTAGCGGGGGTCTGGGGGGAGCAGTTCTTC. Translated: CASSSRLAGVWGEQFF.

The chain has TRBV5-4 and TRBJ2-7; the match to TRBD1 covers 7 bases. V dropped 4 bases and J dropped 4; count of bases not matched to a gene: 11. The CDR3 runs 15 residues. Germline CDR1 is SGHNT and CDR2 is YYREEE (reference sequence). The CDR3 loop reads CASSRGGAEWYEQYF. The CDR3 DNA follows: TGTGCCAGCAGCCGAGGGGGCGCGGAATGGTACGAGCAGTACTTC.

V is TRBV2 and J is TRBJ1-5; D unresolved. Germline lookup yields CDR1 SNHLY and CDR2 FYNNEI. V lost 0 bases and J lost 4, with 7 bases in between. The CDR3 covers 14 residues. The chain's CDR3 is CASSEANRNQPQHF. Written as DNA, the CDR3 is TGTGCCAGCAGTGAAGCGAACAGAAATCAGCCCCAGCATTTT.

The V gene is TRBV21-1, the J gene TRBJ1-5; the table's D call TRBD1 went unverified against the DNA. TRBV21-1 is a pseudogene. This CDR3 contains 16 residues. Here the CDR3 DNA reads TGTGCCAGCAGCTCCTTGGAGGGGGCGCGATATCAGCCCCAGCATTTT. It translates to CASSSLEGARYQPQHF.

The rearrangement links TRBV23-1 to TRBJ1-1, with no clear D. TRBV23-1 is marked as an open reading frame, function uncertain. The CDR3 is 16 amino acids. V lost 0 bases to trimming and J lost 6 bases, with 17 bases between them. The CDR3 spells CASSQSIKKGGAEAFF. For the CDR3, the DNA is TGCGCCAGCAGTCAATCGATTAAGAAGGGTGGGGCTGAAGCTTTCTTT.